The clone carrying this T cell receptor beta chain has just a few counts. Its specificity is not known. This sample was included in a study of cytomegalovirus exposure and HLA in healthy donors. Study results and caveats: With high specificity and sensitivity, the classifier reportedly diagnosed cytomegalovirus status.

Per the germline V gene, CDR1 is SGHRS and CDR2 is YFSETQ. CDR3 size: 16 residues. V lost 0 bases and J lost 5; bases outside the gene matches: 8. The PCR had 60 Vbeta and 13 Jbeta primers. Measured with immunoSEQ multiplex PCR; TCRdb has only the in-frame clones, and not every one. This sample has approximately 150,000 clones, with about 80% found just once. The V call is TRBV5-1, the J call TRBJ1-3; 7 bases map to TRBD1. Sequenced sample: PBMCs. This TCR derives from a man aged 40-49 years in good health and CMV-seronegative. The CDR3 DNA is TGCGCCAGCAGCTTGGTCGGCAGGGGGATGAGAAACACCATATATTTT. Translating it yields CASSLVGRGMRNTIYF.